The 3 T cell receptor beta chains presented below share a single source sample, sequenced in a study of metastatic and nonmetastatic thyroid tumors. Through MiXCR, TCRdb re-clonotyped the PCR reads. The data hold about 24,000 clones, with 22% observed a single time. All patients were treatment-naive before thyroid surgery. Sequencing was performed on blood. Receptors were obtained from a female donor with papillary thyroid cancer or a benign thyroid nodule (not recorded which). Some clones in this sample may be carry-over from other donors' samples.

This clone occurred many times. One end of the junction does not line up with germline, which may come from a read error. The identical CDR3 is also encoded by other nucleotide sequences in the sample. The chain joins TRBV27 to TRBJ1-1; 7 bases are a match to TRBD1. CDR1 is MNHEY and CDR2 is SMNVEV in the germline V gene (reference sequence). CDR3 length equals 15 residues. CDR3 DNA sequence: TGTGCCAGCAGTGGAGGGGGCAACATGAACACCGAAGCTTTCTTT. Its translation is CASSGGGNMNTEAFF.

The chain employs TRBV4-1 and TRBJ1-4; no definite D call. The CDR3 has 13 residues. V dropped 2 bases and J dropped 17 bases, with 18 bases sitting between them. CDR1 and CDR2 from the germline V gene are MGHRA and YSYEKL. The CDR3 DNA reads TGCGCCAGCAGCCAATATACCTTCGAAAAATTTTTTTTT. Residues: CASSQYTFEKFFF.

This clone has at least ten counts. The chain links TRBV6-4 to TRBJ2-3; TRBD1 might be the D (5 bases). Germline loops: CDR1 MRHNA, CDR2 SNTAGT. The CDR3 runs to 15 residues. Trimming took 2 bases from V and 2 from J, leaving 11 bases between them. This chain's CDR3 is CASSDAAGHTDTQYF. CDR3 coding DNA: TGTGCCAGCAGTGACGCTGCAGGACACACAGATACGCAGTATTTT.